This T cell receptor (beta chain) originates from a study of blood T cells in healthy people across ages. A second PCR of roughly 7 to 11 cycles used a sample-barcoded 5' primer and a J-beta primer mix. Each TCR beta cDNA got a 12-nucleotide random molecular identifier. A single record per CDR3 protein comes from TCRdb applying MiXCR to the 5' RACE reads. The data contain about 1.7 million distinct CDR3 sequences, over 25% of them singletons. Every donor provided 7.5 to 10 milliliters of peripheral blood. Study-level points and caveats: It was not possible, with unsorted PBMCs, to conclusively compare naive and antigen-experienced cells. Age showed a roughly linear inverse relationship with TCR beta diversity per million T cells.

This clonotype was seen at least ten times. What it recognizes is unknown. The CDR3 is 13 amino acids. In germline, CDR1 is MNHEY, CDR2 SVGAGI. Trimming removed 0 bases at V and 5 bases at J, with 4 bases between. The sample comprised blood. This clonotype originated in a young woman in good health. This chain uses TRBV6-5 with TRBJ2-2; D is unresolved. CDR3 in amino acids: CASSYSGTGELFF. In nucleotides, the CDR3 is TGTGCCAGCAGTTACTCAGGGACCGGGGAGCTGTTTTTT.